This TCR beta chain was identified during a study of T cell responses to AZD1222 COVID-19 vaccine. On this clone: Its antigen is not identified.

Study findings and constraints: Baseline testing showed seropositivity in only a handful of AZD1222 recipients.

Generated by immunoSEQ multiplex PCR, the TCRdb table keeps only in-frame clones and is missing some. The sample comprises 95,000 to 130,000 clones, 85% to 90% of which are singletons, and approximately 10% rests with the top ten. The V end was cut by 5 bases, the J end by 2 bases, with 10 bases between. Germline CDR1 and CDR2: SGHTA and FQGNSA. CDR3 length: 14 amino acids. The chain employs TRBV7-2 and TRBJ1-3; the D is unclear. The sequencing here drew on peripheral blood, taken on day 0 of AZD1222 vaccination. The TCR comes from an adult in good health. CDR3 DNA: TGTGCCAGCAGCCTCGACGGGACTGGAAACACCATATATTTT. This translates into CASSLDGTGNTIYF.